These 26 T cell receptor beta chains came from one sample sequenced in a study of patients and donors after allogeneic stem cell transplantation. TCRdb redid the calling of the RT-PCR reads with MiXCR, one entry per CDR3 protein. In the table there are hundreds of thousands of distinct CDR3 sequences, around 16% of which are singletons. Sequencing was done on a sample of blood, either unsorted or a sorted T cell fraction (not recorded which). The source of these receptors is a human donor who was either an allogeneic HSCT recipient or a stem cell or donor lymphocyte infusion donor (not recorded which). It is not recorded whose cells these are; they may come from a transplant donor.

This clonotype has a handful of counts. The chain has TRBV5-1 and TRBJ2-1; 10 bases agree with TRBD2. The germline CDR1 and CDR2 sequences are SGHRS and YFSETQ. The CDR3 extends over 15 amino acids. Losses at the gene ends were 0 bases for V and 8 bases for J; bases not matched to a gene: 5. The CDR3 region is CASSLAQRGGHEQFF. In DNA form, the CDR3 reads TGCGCCAGCAGCTTGGCCCAGCGGGGGGGCCATGAGCAGTTCTTC.

The CDR3 loop is CASSSGQAEETQYF. CDR3 bases: TGTGCCAGCAGTTCGGGACAGGCAGAAGAGACCCAGTACTTC. The chain combines TRBV28 with TRBJ2-5; TRBD1 aligns across 8 bases. The CDR3 sequence is 14 residues long. Germline values: CDR1 MDHEN, CDR2 SYDVKM. The V and J ends lost 4 bases and 3 bases, in that order; junction bases with no gene match: 4.

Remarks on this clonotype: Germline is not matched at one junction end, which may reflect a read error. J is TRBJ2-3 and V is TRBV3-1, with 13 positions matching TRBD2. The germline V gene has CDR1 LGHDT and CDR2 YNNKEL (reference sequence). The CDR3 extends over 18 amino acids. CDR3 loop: CACSQEGGLAGISDTQYF. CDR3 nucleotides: TGTGCCTGCAGCCAAGAAGGGGGACTAGCGGGAATCTCAGATACGCAGTATTTT.

CDR3 residues: CASSQKDRPYEQYF. Written as DNA, the CDR3 is TGTGCCAGCAGCCAAAAAGACCGGCCCTACGAGCAGTACTTC. The rearrangement uses TRBV4-2 and TRBJ2-7; no reliable D call. Germline assignment: CDR1 LGHNA and CDR2 YNFKEQ. V lost 2 bases to trimming and J lost 2 bases, with 10 bases between them. The CDR3 spans 14 residues.

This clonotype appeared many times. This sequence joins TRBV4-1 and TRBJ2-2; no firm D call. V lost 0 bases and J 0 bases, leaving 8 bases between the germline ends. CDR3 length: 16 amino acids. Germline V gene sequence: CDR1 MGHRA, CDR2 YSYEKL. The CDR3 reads CASSQEGQSNTGELFF. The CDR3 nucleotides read TGCGCCAGCAGCCAAGAAGGGCAGTCGAACACCGGGGAGCTGTTTTTT.

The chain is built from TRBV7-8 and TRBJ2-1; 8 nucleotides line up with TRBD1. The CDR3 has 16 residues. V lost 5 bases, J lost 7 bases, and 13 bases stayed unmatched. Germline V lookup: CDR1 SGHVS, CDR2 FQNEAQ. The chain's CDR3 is CASSPGTGARRNEQFF. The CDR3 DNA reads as TGTGCCAGCAGCCCCGGGACAGGAGCCCGTAGGAATGAGCAGTTCTTC. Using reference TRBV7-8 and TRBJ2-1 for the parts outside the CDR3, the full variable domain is GAGVSQSPRYKVAKRGQDVALRCDPISGHVSLFWYQQALGQGPEFLTYFQNEAQLDKSGLPSDRFFAERPEGSVSTLKIQRTQQEDSAVYLCASSPGTGARRNEQFFGPGTRLTVL.

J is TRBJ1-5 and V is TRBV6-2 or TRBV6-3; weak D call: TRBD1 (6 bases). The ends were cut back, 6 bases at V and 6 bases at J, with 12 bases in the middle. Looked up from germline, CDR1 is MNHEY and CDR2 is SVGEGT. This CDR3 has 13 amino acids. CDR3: CASSSPGAQPQHF. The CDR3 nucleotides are TGTGCCAGCAGCTCCCCGGGGGCTCAGCCCCAGCATTTT.

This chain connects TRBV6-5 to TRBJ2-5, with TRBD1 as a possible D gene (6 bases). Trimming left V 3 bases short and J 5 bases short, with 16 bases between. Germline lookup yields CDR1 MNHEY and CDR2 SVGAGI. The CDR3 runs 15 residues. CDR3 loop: CASSYFGRQVETQYF. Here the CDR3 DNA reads TGTGCCAGCAGTTATTTTGGCAGACAGGTTGAGACCCAGTACTTC.

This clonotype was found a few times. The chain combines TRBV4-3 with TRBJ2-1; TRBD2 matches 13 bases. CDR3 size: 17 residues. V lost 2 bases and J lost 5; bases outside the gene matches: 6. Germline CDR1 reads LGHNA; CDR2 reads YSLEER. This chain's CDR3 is CASSQYGLAGDHNEQFF. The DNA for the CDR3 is TGCGCCAGCAGCCAATACGGACTAGCGGGGGATCACAATGAGCAGTTCTTC.

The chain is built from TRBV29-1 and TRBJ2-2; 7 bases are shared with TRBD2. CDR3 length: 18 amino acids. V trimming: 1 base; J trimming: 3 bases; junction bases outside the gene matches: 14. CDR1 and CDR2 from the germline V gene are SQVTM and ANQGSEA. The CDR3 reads CSVEARLGREGHTGELFF. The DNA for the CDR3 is TGCAGCGTTGAAGCGCGCCTTGGGAGGGAGGGACACACCGGGGAGCTGTTTTTT.

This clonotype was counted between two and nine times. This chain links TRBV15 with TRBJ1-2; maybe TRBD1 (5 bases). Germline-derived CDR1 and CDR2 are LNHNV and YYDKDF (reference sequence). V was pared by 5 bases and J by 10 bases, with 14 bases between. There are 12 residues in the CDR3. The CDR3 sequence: CATSGPGTPYTF. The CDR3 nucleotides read TGTGCCACCAGCGGGCCCGGGACCCCCTACACCTTC.

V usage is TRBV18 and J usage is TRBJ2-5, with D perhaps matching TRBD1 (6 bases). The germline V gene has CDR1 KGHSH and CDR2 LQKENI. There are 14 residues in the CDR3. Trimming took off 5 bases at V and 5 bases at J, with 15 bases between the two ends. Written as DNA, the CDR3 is TGTGCCAGCTCAACAGGAACAGGGCCGGAGACCCAGTACTTC. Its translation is CASSTGTGPETQYF.

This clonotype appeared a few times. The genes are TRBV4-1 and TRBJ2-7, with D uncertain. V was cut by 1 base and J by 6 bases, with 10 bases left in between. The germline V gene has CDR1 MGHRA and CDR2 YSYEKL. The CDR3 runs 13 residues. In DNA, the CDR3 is TGCGCCAGCAGCCAAGCCCTACGTGGCGAGCAGTACTTC. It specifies CASSQALRGEQYF.

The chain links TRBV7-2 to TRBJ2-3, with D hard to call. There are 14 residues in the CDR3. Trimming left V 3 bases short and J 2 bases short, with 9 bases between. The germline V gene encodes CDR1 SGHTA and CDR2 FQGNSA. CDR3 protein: CASSFSRSTDTQYF. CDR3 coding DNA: TGTGCCAGCAGCTTCTCCAGGTCCACAGATACGCAGTATTTT.

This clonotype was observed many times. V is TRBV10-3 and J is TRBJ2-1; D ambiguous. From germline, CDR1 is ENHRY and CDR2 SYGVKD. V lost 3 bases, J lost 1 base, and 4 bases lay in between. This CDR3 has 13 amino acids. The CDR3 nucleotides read TGTGCCATCAGTGATCGTTCCTACAATGAGCAGTTCTTC. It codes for CAISDRSYNEQFF.

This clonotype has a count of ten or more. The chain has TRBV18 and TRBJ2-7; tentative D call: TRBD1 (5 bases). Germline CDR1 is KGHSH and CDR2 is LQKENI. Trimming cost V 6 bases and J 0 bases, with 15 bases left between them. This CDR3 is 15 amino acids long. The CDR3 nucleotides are TGTGCCAGCTCCGGTCCCGACAGTGCCTCCTACGAGCAGTACTTC. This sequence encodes CASSGPDSASYEQYF.

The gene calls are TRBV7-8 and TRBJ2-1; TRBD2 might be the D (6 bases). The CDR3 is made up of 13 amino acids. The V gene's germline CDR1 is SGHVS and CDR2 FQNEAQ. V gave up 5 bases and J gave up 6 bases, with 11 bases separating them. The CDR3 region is CASSKVGGNEQFF. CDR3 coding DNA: TGTGCCAGCAGCAAGGTGGGGGGCAATGAGCAGTTCTTC.

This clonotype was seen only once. The DNA of the CDR3 is TGTGCCAGCAGCAAAGAAGGAGTACTAGCGGGAGGGCAAGAGACCCAGTACTTC. It specifies CASSKEGVLAGGQETQYF. The J gene is TRBJ2-5, the V gene TRBV21-1; the table's D call of TRBD2 was not tested on the DNA. TRBV21-1 is assigned pseudogene status. The CDR3 extends over 18 amino acids.

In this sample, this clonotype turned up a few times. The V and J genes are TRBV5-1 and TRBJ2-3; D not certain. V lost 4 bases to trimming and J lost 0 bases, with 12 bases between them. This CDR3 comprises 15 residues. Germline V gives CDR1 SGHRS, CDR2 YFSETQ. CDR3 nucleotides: TGCGCCAGCAGCCCTGGCCACCCGAGCACAGATACGCAGTATTTT. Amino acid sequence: CASSPGHPSTDTQYF.

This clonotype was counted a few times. The CDR3 DNA is TGTGCCAGCAGCCAAGATTCGGCCTCACCGGCGGGGAACACTGAAGCTTTCTTT. It specifies CASSQDSASPAGNTEAFF. The rearrangement uses TRBV4-2 and TRBJ1-1; D is unclear. This CDR3 has 18 amino acids. Looked up from germline, CDR1 is LGHNA and CDR2 is YNFKEQ. V lost 0 bases and J lost 1, with 18 bases in between.

This CDR3 reads CASSQGGGVSYEQYF. Written as DNA, the CDR3 is TGTGCCAGCAGCCAAGGGGGAGGAGTTAGCTACGAGCAGTACTTC. The rearrangement uses TRBV14 and TRBJ2-7; possible D gene TRBD2, 6 bases. V lost 1 base and J lost 3, with 13 bases in between. This CDR3 comprises 15 residues. The germline V gene encodes CDR1 SGHDN and CDR2 FVKESK.

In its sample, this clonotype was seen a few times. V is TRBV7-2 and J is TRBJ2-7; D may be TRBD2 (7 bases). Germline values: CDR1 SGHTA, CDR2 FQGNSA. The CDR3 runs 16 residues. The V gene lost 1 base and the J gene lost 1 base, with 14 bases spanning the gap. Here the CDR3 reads CASSLGRGGWSYEQYF. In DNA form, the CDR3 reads TGTGCCAGCAGCTTAGGGAGGGGGGGCTGGTCCTACGAGCAGTACTTC.

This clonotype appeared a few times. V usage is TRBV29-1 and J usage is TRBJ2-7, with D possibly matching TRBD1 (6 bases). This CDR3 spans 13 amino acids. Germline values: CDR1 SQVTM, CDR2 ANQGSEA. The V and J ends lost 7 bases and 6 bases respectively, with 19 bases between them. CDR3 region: CSGRDTGRGEQYF. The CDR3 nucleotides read TGCAGCGGCCGGGACACGGGAAGGGGCGAGCAGTACTTC.

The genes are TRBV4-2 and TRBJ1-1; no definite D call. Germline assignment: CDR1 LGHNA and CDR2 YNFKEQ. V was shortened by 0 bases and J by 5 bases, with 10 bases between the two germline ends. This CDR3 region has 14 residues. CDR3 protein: CASSQDRQRTEAFF. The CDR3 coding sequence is TGTGCCAGCAGCCAAGATCGACAAAGAACTGAAGCTTTCTTT.

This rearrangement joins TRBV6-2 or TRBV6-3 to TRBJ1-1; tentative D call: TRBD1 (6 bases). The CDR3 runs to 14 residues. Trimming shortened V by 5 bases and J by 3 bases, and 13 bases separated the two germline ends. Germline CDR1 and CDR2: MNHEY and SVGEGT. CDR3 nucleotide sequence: TGTGCCAGCAGTCCTTACAGGGTCTACACTGAAGCTTTCTTT. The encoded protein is CASSPYRVYTEAFF.

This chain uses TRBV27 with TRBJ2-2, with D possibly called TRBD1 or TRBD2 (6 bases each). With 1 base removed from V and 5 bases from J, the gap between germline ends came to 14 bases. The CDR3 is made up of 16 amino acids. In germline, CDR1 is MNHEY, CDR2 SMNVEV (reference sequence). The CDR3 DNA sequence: TGTGCCAGCAGTTTATACGGCAGGGGAGGTACCGGGGAGCTGTTTTTT. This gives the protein CASSLYGRGGTGELFF.